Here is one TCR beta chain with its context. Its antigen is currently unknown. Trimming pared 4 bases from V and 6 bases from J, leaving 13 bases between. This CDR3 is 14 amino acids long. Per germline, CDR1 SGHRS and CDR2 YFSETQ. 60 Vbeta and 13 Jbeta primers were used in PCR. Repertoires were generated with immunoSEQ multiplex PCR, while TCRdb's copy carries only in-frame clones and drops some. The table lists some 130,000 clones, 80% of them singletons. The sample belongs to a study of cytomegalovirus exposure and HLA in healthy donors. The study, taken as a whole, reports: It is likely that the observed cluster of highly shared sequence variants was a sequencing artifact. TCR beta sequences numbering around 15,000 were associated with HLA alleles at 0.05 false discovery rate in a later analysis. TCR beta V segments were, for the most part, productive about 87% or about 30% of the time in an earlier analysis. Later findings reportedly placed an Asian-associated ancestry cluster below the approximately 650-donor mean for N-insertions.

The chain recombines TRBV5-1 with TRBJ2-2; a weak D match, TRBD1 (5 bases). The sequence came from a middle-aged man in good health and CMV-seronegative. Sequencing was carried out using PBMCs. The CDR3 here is CASSPGLGPGELFF. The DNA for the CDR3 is TGCGCCAGCAGCCCCGGGCTGGGGCCCGGGGAGCTGTTTTTT. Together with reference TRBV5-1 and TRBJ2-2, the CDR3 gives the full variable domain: KAGVTQTPRYLIKTRGQQVTLSCSPISGHRSVSWYQQTPGQGLQFLFEYFSETQRNKGNFPGRFSGRQFSNSRSEMNVSTLELGDSALYLCASSPGLGPGELFFGEGSRLTVL.